The 23 T cell receptor beta chains reported below all come from one sample, sequenced in a study of T cell repertoires in cytomegalovirus infection. Antigens of these TCRs are unknown. From the reads, TCRdb called clonotypes with MiXCR, one entry per CDR3 protein. The data show some 99,000 distinct CDR3 sequences, with under 30% seen just once and roughly three quarters held by the top ten. The sequenced sample was CD8+ T cells from cultured PBMCs, obtained from culture after CMV antigen stimulation. The source is a human donor in good health (CMV status not recorded). Some clones in this sample may be carry-over from other donors' samples.

The chain carries TRBV15 and TRBJ1-1; TRBD1 matches 7 bases. With V trimmed by 6 bases and J by 9 bases, 10 bases remained unmatched. This CDR3 comprises 13 residues. Germline CDR1 LNHNV, CDR2 YYDKDF (reference sequence). CDR3 nucleotides: TGTGCCACCAGTAAGGACAGGAGCCTCCAAGCTTTCTTT. Translated: CATSKDRSLQAFF.

The V and J genes are TRBV5-4 and TRBJ2-1; D is perhaps TRBD1 (5 bases). With 0 bases removed from V and 8 bases from J, the gap between germline ends came to 15 bases. Per germline, CDR1 SGHNT and CDR2 YYREEE (reference sequence). The CDR3 extends over 15 amino acids. The CDR3 spells CASSLDRLSIHEQFF. CDR3 nucleotide sequence: TGTGCCAGCAGCTTGGACAGGCTAAGCATCCATGAGCAGTTCTTC.

The chain recombines TRBV4-1 with TRBJ1-6; no definite D call. The CDR3 runs to 15 residues. Trimming shortened V by 1 base and J by 5 bases, and 9 bases separated the two germline ends. Germline V CDR1 and CDR2: MGHRA, YSYEKL. CDR3 sequence (DNA): TGCGCCAGCAGCCAAGTAGTGGGCCATAATTCACCCCTCCACTTT. It translates to CASSQVVGHNSPLHF.

This clonotype was detected ten times or more. CDR3 region: CASRKAIGGARDTIYF. CDR3 sequence (DNA): TGTGCCAGCAGAAAAGCAATTGGAGGGGCCAGGGACACCATATATTTT. The chain has TRBV7-3 and TRBJ1-3, with D possibly TRBD1 on 5 matching bases. V was cut by 6 bases and J by 8 bases, with 23 bases left in between. Germline assignment: CDR1 SGHTA and CDR2 FQGTGA. The CDR3 consists of 16 residues.

The chain combines TRBV27 with TRBJ1-1, with a weak D call TRBD1 (5 bases). Trimming took 5 bases from V and 7 from J, leaving 11 bases between them. CDR3 length equals 12 residues. The germline CDR1 and CDR2 sequences are MNHEY and SMNVEV (reference sequence). CDR3 in amino acids: CASSPHGGEAFF. CDR3 coding DNA: TGTGCCAGCAGTCCCCACGGGGGTGAAGCTTTCTTT.

J is TRBJ1-6 and V is TRBV29-1; D not certain. The CDR3 consists of 13 residues. Germline V CDR1 and CDR2: SQVTM, ANQGSEA. Trimming pared 0 bases from V and 10 bases from J, leaving 10 bases between. CDR3 nucleotide sequence: TGCAGCGTTGAAGATTCTCGGGGATCACCCCTCCACTTT. It yields the protein CSVEDSRGSPLHF.

This clonotype has a handful of counts. The V call is TRBV4-1, the J call TRBJ1-5; D ambiguous. The CDR3 sequence is 13 residues long. Trimming stripped 4 bases from V and 8 bases from J, with 12 bases between. Germline-derived CDR1 and CDR2 are MGHRA and YSYEKL. The CDR3 nucleotides are TGCGCCAGCAGCCGCCCGAGCGGGGAGCCCCAGCATTTT. Protein: CASSRPSGEPQHF.

The sample holds many counts of this clonotype. The chain links TRBV6-1 to TRBJ2-7, with 7 bases lining up with TRBD1. CDR3 length: 13 amino acids. V shed 4 bases and J 1 base; nucleotides not matched to a gene: 1. Germline V gives CDR1 MNHNS, CDR2 SASEGT. The chain's CDR3 is CASSGTGSYEQYF. The CDR3, as DNA: TGTGCCAGCAGTGGGACAGGTTCCTACGAGCAGTACTTC.

This clonotype was observed a handful of times. This rearrangement joins TRBV6-5 to TRBJ1-2; 9 nucleotides agree with TRBD1. Looked up from germline, CDR1 is MNHEY and CDR2 is SVGAGI. The CDR3 spans 15 residues. V lost 3 bases to trimming and J lost 3 bases; unmatched junction nucleotides: 5. In nucleotides, the CDR3 is TGTGCCAGCAGTTATCGTGGGACAGGGCACTATGGCTACACCTTC. This encodes CASSYRGTGHYGYTF.

This CDR3 is CASSSVTGSPYEQYF. CDR3 coding DNA: TGTGCCAGCAGCTCAGTTACGGGCAGTCCTTACGAGCAGTACTTC. The rearrangement uses TRBV11-3 and TRBJ2-7; the D is unclear. Trimming removed 4 bases from V and 4 bases from J, with 17 bases in between. The germline CDR1 and CDR2 sequences are SGHNT and YENEEA. The CDR3 is 15 residues long.

In this sample, this clonotype turned up a few times. This chain links TRBV2 with TRBJ2-7; a weak D match, TRBD1 (6 bases). Germline V gene data show CDR1 as SNHLY and CDR2 as FYNNEI. There are 13 residues in the CDR3. Trimming removed 7 bases from V and 2 bases from J, with 12 bases in between. This chain's CDR3 is CASKGTFTYEQYF. The CDR3 nucleotides read TGTGCCAGCAAGGGGACATTCACCTACGAGCAGTACTTC.

This clonotype was seen a handful of times. The chain carries TRBV4-1 and TRBJ1-2; TRBD1 aligns across 7 bases. V gave up 1 base and J gave up 3 bases; unmatched junction bases: 5. Per the germline V gene, CDR1 is MGHRA and CDR2 is YSYEKL. This CDR3 is built from 15 residues. The chain's CDR3 is CASSQVAGTDYGYTF. DNA for the CDR3: TGCGCCAGCAGCCAAGTAGCCGGGACAGACTATGGCTACACCTTC.

DNA for the CDR3: TGTGCCAGCAGCTTGTTCAGGATAGCCAGCCTCAATGAGCAGTTCTTC. Its translation is CASSLFRIASLNEQFF. This chain connects TRBV5-5 to TRBJ2-1, with D unclear. V was shortened by 1 base and J by 6 bases, with 17 bases between the two germline ends. The CDR3 consists of 16 residues. Germline V gene data show CDR1 as SGHKS and CDR2 as YYEKEE (reference sequence).

The sample holds many counts of this clonotype. This chain connects TRBV7-8 to TRBJ1-4; D gene uncertain. Trimming took 5 bases from V and 5 from J, leaving 21 bases between them. Germline V gene data show CDR1 as SGHVS and CDR2 as FQNEAQ. The CDR3 extends over 17 amino acids. The CDR3, as DNA: TGTGCCAGCAGCCCTAGCCCGGCGGATATTAGAAATGAAAAACTGTTTTTT. Translation: CASSPSPADIRNEKLFF.

This clonotype was counted many times. The chain links TRBV5-1 to TRBJ1-1; D unresolved. This CDR3 spans 13 amino acids. Trimming left V 0 bases short and J 3 bases short, with 6 bases between. Germline CDR1 SGHRS, CDR2 YFSETQ. For the CDR3, the DNA is TGCGCCAGCAGCTTGGCCCTGGACACTGAAGCTTTCTTT. It encodes CASSLALDTEAFF. The variable domain in full, completed from reference TRBV5-1 and TRBJ1-1, reads KAGVTQTPRYLIKTRGQQVTLSCSPISGHRSVSWYQQTPGQGLQFLFEYFSETQRNKGNFPGRFSGRQFSNSRSEMNVSTLELGDSALYLCASSLALDTEAFFGQGTRLTVV.

This clonotype was seen a few times. V is TRBV29-1 and J is TRBJ1-1; TRBD1 is a possible D gene (5 bases). V was cut by 2 bases and J by 4 bases, with 11 bases left in between. The CDR3 runs to 13 residues. CDR1 SQVTM and CDR2 ANQGSEA come from the germline V gene. The CDR3 coding sequence is TGCAGCGTTGAAATCCGACAGTTCACTGAAGCTTTCTTT. It codes for CSVEIRQFTEAFF.

The CDR3 DNA reads TGTGCCAGCAGTTACAGGACTAGCGGGGACTCCTACAATGAGCAGTTCTTC. This gives the protein CASSYRTSGDSYNEQFF. The V gene is TRBV6-5, the J gene TRBJ2-1, with 12 nucleotides matching TRBD2. Germline CDR1 reads MNHEY; CDR2 reads SVGAGI. This CDR3 has 17 residues. V trimming: 2 bases; J trimming: 0 bases; junction bases outside the gene matches: 2.

The V call is TRBV20-1, the J call TRBJ2-7; possibly TRBD2 for D (6 bases). The V gene's germline CDR1 is DFQATT and CDR2 SNEGSKA (reference sequence). V shed 7 bases and J shed 0 bases, with 13 bases lying between them. The CDR3 is 13 amino acids. The CDR3 sequence: CSGSPGGSYEQYF. In DNA, the CDR3 is TGCAGTGGAAGTCCCGGGGGCTCCTACGAGCAGTACTTC.

The genes are TRBV20-1 and TRBJ1-6; the D is unclear. Trimming removed 0 bases from V and 9 bases from J, with 15 bases in between. The V gene's germline CDR1 is DFQATT and CDR2 SNEGSKA (reference sequence). CDR3 length: 15 amino acids. The CDR3 DNA sequence: TGCAGTGCTAGAGATGATAAGAGTTGGGCTTCACCCCTCCACTTT. Its protein product is CSARDDKSWASPLHF.

This clonotype turned up a few times. The chain joins TRBV20-1 to TRBJ2-7, with D perhaps TRBD1 (6 bases). Germline V gene lookup returns CDR1 DFQATT and CDR2 SNEGSKA (reference sequence). The V gene lost 3 bases and the J gene lost 2 bases, with 11 bases spanning the gap. This CDR3 comprises 13 residues. The CDR3 region has the DNA TGCAGTGCTAGGCGGACAGCTGCCTACGAGCAGTACTTC. This encodes CSARRTAAYEQYF.

The chain links TRBV7-6 to TRBJ1-5; D is uncertain. Trimming took 4 bases from V and 0 from J, leaving 7 bases between them. CDR1 is SGHVS and CDR2 is FNYEAQ in the germline V gene. CDR3 length equals 14 residues. The CDR3, as DNA: TGTGCCAGCAGCTCCGGGGTTAGCAATCAGCCCCAGCATTTT. It specifies CASSSGVSNQPQHF. The entire variable domain, with the rest obtained from reference TRBV7-6 and TRBJ1-5, is as follows: GAGVSQSPRYKVTKRGQDVALRCDPISGHVSLYWYRQALGQGPEFLTYFNYEAQQDKSGLPNDRFSAERPEGSISTLTIQRTEQRDSAMYRCASSSGVSNQPQHFGDGTRLSIL.

The chain recombines TRBV29-1 with TRBJ2-2; 11 bases match TRBD2. Germline loops: CDR1 SQVTM, CDR2 ANQGSEA. The CDR3 contains 16 residues. V shed 1 base and J 2 bases; nucleotides not matched to a gene: 3. The chain's CDR3 is CSVEGLAGHNTGELFF. DNA of the CDR3: TGCAGCGTTGAAGGACTAGCGGGGCATAACACCGGGGAGCTGTTTTTT.

This clonotype has a single count. The rearrangement links TRBV28 to TRBJ1-2; D is possibly TRBD1 (6 bases). Trimming pared 6 bases from V and 1 base from J, leaving 24 bases between. The CDR3 has 18 amino acids. Per the germline V gene, CDR1 is MDHEN and CDR2 is SYDVKM. Here the CDR3 reads CASSARGARDKNNYGYTF. Here the CDR3 DNA reads TGTGCCAGCAGCGCCCGGGGTGCCCGGGACAAAAATAACTATGGCTACACCTTC.